A single sample is the source of the 27 T cell receptor beta chains below, sequenced in a study of blood T cell repertoires in COVID-19. Data came from immunoSEQ multiplex PCR; TCRdb stores just in-frame clones and leaves some out. Altogether about 300,000 clones are present, under 90% being singletons, with the ten largest covering over 9%. Sequencing was carried out using peripheral blood. These receptors came from a woman aged 50 to 60 who had recovered from COVID-19.

The chain has TRBV7-2 and TRBJ2-4; weak D call: TRBD2 (5 bases). This CDR3 region has 14 residues. In germline, CDR1 is SGHTA, CDR2 FQGNSA. Trimming removed 3 bases from V and 5 bases from J, with 11 bases in between. CDR3 sequence: CASSLRGLQNIQYF. In nucleotides, the CDR3 is TGTGCCAGCAGCTTGCGCGGACTCCAAAACATTCAGTACTTC.

The rearrangement joins TRBV2 to TRBJ1-1; 7 nucleotides align to TRBD1. Trimming at V came to 6 bases and at J to 5 bases, leaving 3 bases not matched to a gene. The CDR3 has 12 amino acids. Germline CDR1 reads SNHLY; CDR2 reads FYNNEI. Here the CDR3 DNA reads TGTGCCAGCAGAGGACAGGTTACTGAAGCTTTCTTT. The encoded protein is CASRGQVTEAFF.

The chain employs TRBV4-3 and TRBJ2-5, with 11 bases identical to TRBD2. Germline-derived CDR1 and CDR2 are LGHNA and YSLEER. This CDR3 is built from 16 residues. Trimming removed 3 bases from V and 7 bases from J; junction bases left unmatched: 10. CDR3 amino acids: CASSQGLAEGDGTQYF. The CDR3 DNA follows: TGCGCCAGCAGCCAGGGACTAGCGGAGGGGGACGGGACCCAGTACTTC.

The chain has TRBV3-1 (or the pseudogene TRBV3-2) and TRBJ1-5; D may be TRBD1 (6 bases). Trimming removed 2 bases at V and 3 bases at J, with 11 bases between. CDR1 is LGHDT, CDR2 YNNKEL, per germline (reference sequence). The CDR3 has 15 amino acids. This chain's CDR3 is CASSQKAGDNQPQHF. In DNA, the CDR3 is TGTGCCAGCAGCCAAAAGGCAGGGGACAATCAGCCCCAGCATTTT.

This clone was counted a single time. The J gene is TRBJ2-5, the V gene TRBV18, with 9 bases fitting TRBD1. This CDR3 is built from 15 residues. After removal of 3 bases from V and 2 bases from J, the junction contained 4 bases not matched to a gene. Germline CDR1 is KGHSH and CDR2 is LQKENI. DNA for the CDR3: TGTGCCAGCTCACCTCAGACAGGGGGACAAGAGACCCAGTACTTC. Residues: CASSPQTGGQETQYF.

This chain connects TRBV6-5 to TRBJ1-2; TRBD1 aligns across 7 bases. The CDR3 covers 13 residues. The V gene's germline CDR1 is MNHEY and CDR2 SVGAGI. V lost 11 bases, J lost 2 bases, and 8 bases stayed unmatched. The CDR3 loop is CAVRDRENYGYTF. CDR3 DNA: TGTGCCGTACGGGACAGAGAAAACTATGGCTACACCTTC.

This clone has just a few counts. V is TRBV6-2 or TRBV6-3 and J is TRBJ2-7; 13 nucleotides agree with TRBD2. CDR1 is MNHEY and CDR2 is SVGEGT in the germline V gene. V shed 5 bases and J 2 bases; nucleotides not matched to a gene: 6. The CDR3 is 16 residues long. The CDR3 bases are TGTGCCAGCAGTACCCTTGGGACTAGCGGGGCCTACGAGCAGTACTTC. It specifies CASSTLGTSGAYEQYF.

The rearrangement joins TRBV24-1 to TRBJ1-5; 8 bases map to TRBD1. J was trimmed by 0 bases and V by 9 bases; bases with no gene match: 3. CDR1 is KGHDR and CDR2 is SFDVKD in the germline V gene. The CDR3 covers 14 residues. Here the CDR3 DNA reads TGTGCCACCTGGACAGGGCATAGCAATCAGCCCCAGCATTTT. This codes for CATWTGHSNQPQHF.

The chain employs TRBV2 and TRBJ1-5; possible D gene TRBD1, 5 bases. V was shortened by 1 base and J by 7 bases, with 14 bases between the two germline ends. This CDR3 region has 15 residues. Germline loops: CDR1 SNHLY, CDR2 FYNNEI. DNA for the CDR3: TGTGCCAGCAGTGAAGGGTCCGCCCGGACACAGCCCCAGCATTTT. Its translation: CASSEGSARTQPQHF.

The chain uses TRBV9 and TRBJ2-5; D is perhaps TRBD1 (6 bases). This CDR3 is 17 amino acids long. V was cut by 4 bases and J by 3 bases, with 22 bases left in between. In germline, CDR1 is SGDLS, CDR2 YYNGEE. The CDR3 here is CASSPPLATGSEETQYF. The CDR3 bases are TGTGCCAGCAGCCCCCCACTCGCCACAGGGTCCGAAGAGACCCAGTACTTC.

The chain uses TRBV19 and TRBJ1-2; TRBD1 matches at 12 bases. V lost 7 bases, J lost 8 bases, and 11 bases stayed unmatched. From germline, CDR1 is LNHDA and CDR2 SQIVND (reference sequence). The CDR3 contains 15 residues. CDR3: CASTQPGQGASGYTF. The CDR3 region has the DNA TGTGCCAGTACTCAACCGGGACAGGGGGCGTCAGGCTACACCTTC.

This rearrangement joins TRBV6-1 to TRBJ1-1; D gene uncertain. V lost 2 bases and J 7 bases, leaving 14 bases between the germline ends. The CDR3 loop spans 14 amino acids. The germline CDR1 and CDR2 sequences are MNHNS and SASEGT. The CDR3 DNA is TGTGCCAGCAGTGAATATTTCGATGGCGGTGAAGCTTTCTTT. Protein sequence: CASSEYFDGGEAFF.

CDR3 region: CASSIVPGSNYGYTF. CDR3 nucleotides: TGTGCCAGTAGTATAGTCCCAGGGTCTAACTATGGCTACACCTTC. The genes are TRBV19 and TRBJ1-2; D perhaps matches TRBD1 (5 bases). Deletions cut 1 base from V and 0 bases from J, with 9 bases between. CDR1 is LNHDA and CDR2 is SQIVND in the germline V gene (reference sequence). The CDR3 runs to 15 residues. The variable domain in full, completed from reference TRBV19 and TRBJ1-2, reads DGGITQSPKYLFRKEGQNVTLSCEQNLNHDAMYWYRQDPGQGLRLIYYSQIVNDFQKGDIAEGYSVSREKKESFPLTVTSAQKNPTAFYLCASSIVPGSNYGYTFGSGTRLTVV.

This sequence joins TRBV2 and TRBJ2-2; D possibly corresponds to TRBD1 (5 bases). Germline V gene lookup returns CDR1 SNHLY and CDR2 FYNNEI. The CDR3 sequence is 13 residues long. Trimming removed 9 bases at V and 2 bases at J, with 10 bases between. This CDR3 is CARQARNTGELFF. In nucleotides, the CDR3 is TGTGCCAGACAGGCCCGCAACACCGGGGAGCTGTTTTTT.

The chain uses TRBV5-5 and TRBJ2-7; D perhaps matches TRBD2 (5 bases). Germline CDR1 reads SGHKS; CDR2 reads YYEKEE (reference sequence). CDR3 size: 14 residues. Trimming pared 0 bases from V and 1 base from J, leaving 8 bases between. The CDR3: CASSLAGGSYEQYF. The CDR3 bases are TGTGCCAGCAGCTTGGCAGGAGGATCCTACGAGCAGTACTTC.

This clone was observed a handful of times. The genes are TRBV7-8 and TRBJ1-2; 8 positions match TRBD1. The trim removed 5 bases at V and 2 bases at J, leaving 4 bases unmatched. CDR3 length: 14 residues. Germline CDR1 is SGHVS and CDR2 is FQNEAQ. CDR3 residues: CASSPRTGNYGYTF. The CDR3 region has the DNA TGTGCCAGCAGCCCGAGGACAGGGAACTATGGCTACACCTTC.

The chain uses TRBV6-2 or TRBV6-3 and TRBJ2-3; 7 bases align to TRBD1. Germline V gene lookup returns CDR1 MNHEY and CDR2 SVGEGT. The CDR3 length is 16 residues. J gave up 2 bases and V 2 bases, and 7 bases lay outside the gene matches. CDR3 residues: CASSYQPGQNTDTQYF. The CDR3 coding sequence is TGTGCCAGCAGTTACCAACCGGGACAGAACACAGATACGCAGTATTTT.

V and J are TRBV28 and TRBJ2-1; 11 bases align to TRBD1. The germline gives CDR1 MDHEN, CDR2 SYDVKM. This CDR3 region has 16 residues. The trim removed 5 bases at V and 2 bases at J, leaving 5 bases unmatched. Written as DNA, the CDR3 is TGTGCCAGCAGTGGGCCGGGACAGGGGGCCTACAATGAGCAGTTCTTC. Translation: CASSGPGQGAYNEQFF.

The rearrangement links TRBV9 to TRBJ2-3; possible D gene TRBD1, 6 bases. From germline, CDR1 is SGDLS and CDR2 YYNGEE. The V end was cut by 4 bases, the J end by 6 bases, with 18 bases between. This CDR3 is built from 15 residues. DNA for the CDR3: TGTGCCAGCAGCAAGGGACAATCCGGCCTGGATACGCAGTATTTT. It yields the protein CASSKGQSGLDTQYF.

The chain links TRBV7-3 to TRBJ2-3, with 8 bases matching TRBD1. The CDR3 sequence is 14 residues long. The germline CDR1 and CDR2 sequences are SGHTA and FQGTGA. With 5 bases clipped from V and 6 bases from J, the junction kept 7 bases outside the gene matches. The CDR3 region is CASSRTGRPDTQYF. CDR3 in DNA: TGTGCCAGCAGCCGGACAGGGCGGCCGGATACGCAGTATTTT.

The chain has TRBV10-1 and TRBJ2-7; 8 bases line up with TRBD2. The CDR3 is 13 amino acids. The V segment lost 10 bases and the J segment 5 bases; nucleotides outside the gene matches: 10. Per the germline V gene, CDR1 is WNHNN and CDR2 is SYGVQD (reference sequence). In DNA form, the CDR3 reads TGCGCCAAACCCTCGGGACTAGTTGACGAGCAGTACTTC. It is translated as CAKPSGLVDEQYF.

The chain couples TRBV19 to TRBJ1-5; 12 bases align to TRBD1. V trimming: 7 bases; J trimming: 6 bases; junction bases outside the gene matches: 10. This CDR3 has 16 residues. CDR1 and CDR2 (germline): LNHDA, SQIVND (reference sequence). This CDR3 is CASKLAGTGGFQPQHF. The CDR3 region has the DNA TGTGCCAGTAAGTTGGCCGGGACAGGGGGCTTTCAGCCCCAGCATTTT.

The genes are TRBV30 and TRBJ1-5, with TRBD1 as a possible D gene (6 bases). Germline CDR1 GTSNPN, CDR2 SVGIG (reference sequence). This CDR3 contains 13 residues. Trimming cost V 2 bases and J 7 bases, with 12 bases left between them. CDR3 sequence: CAWSYTGNQPQHF. The CDR3 DNA is TGTGCCTGGAGTTATACAGGGAACCAGCCCCAGCATTTT.

This clone has only a few counts. The rearrangement links TRBV15 to TRBJ1-1; D uncertain. V lost 3 bases and J 1 base, leaving 15 bases between the germline ends. CDR1 and CDR2 (germline): LNHNV, YYDKDF (reference sequence). The CDR3 runs to 16 residues. The CDR3 bases are TGTGCCACCAGCAGGAATCCGGGTTCCGGGAACACTGAAGCTTTCTTT. Translating gives CATSRNPGSGNTEAFF.

V and J are TRBV27 and TRBJ2-5; unclear D gene. Between the trimmed V and J ends, which lost 4 bases and 5 bases, there was a span of 5 bases. Germline-derived CDR1 and CDR2 are MNHEY and SMNVEV (reference sequence). This CDR3 contains 11 residues. The CDR3 bases are TGTGCCAGCAGTTCCGGTGAGACCCAGTACTTC. Protein sequence: CASSSGETQYF.

CDR3 DNA: TGTGCCAGCAGCCCAACAAGACAGGATCAAGAGACCCAGTACTTC. Its protein product is CASSPTRQDQETQYF. This rearrangement joins TRBV4-2 to TRBJ2-5; D perhaps matches TRBD1 (6 bases). This CDR3 has 15 residues. V was trimmed by 4 bases and J by 2 bases, leaving 14 bases between them. Per the germline V gene, CDR1 is LGHNA and CDR2 is YNFKEQ.

The chain employs TRBV4-3 and TRBJ1-2; no clear D gene. CDR3 length: 14 residues. Germline V lookup: CDR1 LGHNA, CDR2 YSLEER. Trimming removed 0 bases from V and 2 bases from J, with 7 bases in between. CDR3 sequence reads: CASSQDRLNYGYTF. The DNA for the CDR3 is TGCGCCAGCAGCCAAGACAGATTAAACTATGGCTACACCTTC.